Below are 21 T cell receptor beta chains sequenced from a single sample in a study of blood T cell repertoires in COVID-19 (dated by TCRdb to 2018 to 2021). Library prep was done by the immunoSEQ multiplex PCR assay. TCRdb carries this immuneACCESS record with in-frame sequences only. Its versions omit some clonotypes, under half of them owing to an unresolved V gene in the studies checked, with the rest unexplained. Present in this sample are 50,000 to 75,000 clones, 80% to 95% of which were seen just once. The ten largest make up approximately 2.9% of the sample. Sequencing input: peripheral blood. The receptors originated from a man between 70 and 80 years old with active COVID-19.

This rearrangement joins TRBV3-1 (or the pseudogene TRBV3-2) to TRBJ1-2; D is perhaps TRBD1 (6 bases). CDR1 is LGHDT, CDR2 YNNKEL, per germline (reference sequence). V lost 4 bases and J 8 bases, leaving 23 bases between the germline ends. This CDR3 region has 16 residues. CDR3 in amino acids: CASSPRGGRAQGGYTF. As DNA, the CDR3 is TGTGCCAGCAGCCCAAGGGGGGGCAGGGCCCAAGGGGGCTACACCTTC.

The chain combines TRBV5-1 with TRBJ2-2; a weak D match, TRBD1 (5 bases). CDR1 SGHRS and CDR2 YFSETQ come from the germline V gene. Trimming took 1 base from V and 3 from J, leaving 10 bases between them. The CDR3 runs to 15 residues. CDR3 coding DNA: TGCGCCAGCAGCTTGAGGACATACGACACCGGGGAGCTGTTTTTT. Protein product: CASSLRTYDTGELFF.

The chain uses TRBV6-7 and TRBJ1-6, with D possibly matching TRBD1 (5 bases). TRBV6-7 is flagged as an ORF with uncertain function. With 2 bases removed from V and 9 bases from J, the gap between germline ends came to 29 bases. The CDR3 consists of 20 residues. The CDR3 sequence is CASSYAPRQLVTLPSSPLHF. The DNA for the CDR3 is TGTGCCAGCAGTTACGCTCCCCGACAGCTCGTTACCCTTCCGTCTTCACCCCTCCACTTT.

This clone was seen more than once but under ten times. The chain links TRBV10-2 to TRBJ2-7; 9 bases fit TRBD1. The CDR3 is 11 amino acids. The germline gives CDR1 WSHSY, CDR2 SAAADI. Losses at the gene ends were 9 bases for V and 6 bases for J; bases not matched to a gene: 3. For the CDR3, the DNA is TGCGCCAGGCGGGACAGGGCCGAGCAGTACGTC. Encoded protein: CARRDRAEQYV.

The rearrangement links TRBV7-9 to TRBJ1-2; 9 bases fit TRBD1. The junction had 6 bases not matched to a gene; V was cut back by 5 bases and J by 8 bases. Germline V gene lookup returns CDR1 SEHNR and CDR2 FQNEAQ (reference sequence). The CDR3 consists of 13 residues. This CDR3 reads CASSPGTGPGYTF. The CDR3 nucleotides read TGTGCCAGCAGCCCAGGGACAGGGCCCGGCTACACCTTC.

This rearrangement joins TRBV2 to TRBJ1-1; a possible D gene is TRBD1 (6 bases). The CDR3 has 14 residues. Trimming took off 6 bases at V and 3 bases at J, with 14 bases between the two ends. CDR1 and CDR2 (germline): SNHLY, FYNNEI. The DNA of the CDR3 is TGTGCCAGCAGGCCCGCAGGGGCCGACACTGAAGCTTTCTTT. This encodes CASRPAGADTEAFF.

The chain couples TRBV6-5 to TRBJ1-2, with 9 bases lining up with TRBD1. In germline, CDR1 is MNHEY, CDR2 SVGAGI. The V gene end was trimmed by 4 bases and the J gene end by 8 bases; junction bases not matched to a gene: 8. The CDR3 spans 14 residues. CDR3 sequence: CASSSDRGTRGYTF. CDR3 DNA sequence: TGTGCCAGCAGTTCGGACAGGGGCACAAGAGGCTACACCTTC.

The genes are TRBV9 and TRBJ1-4, with D perhaps matching TRBD1 (5 bases). Germline V gene lookup returns CDR1 SGDLS and CDR2 YYNGEE. The CDR3 length is 16 residues. Between the trimmed V and J ends, which lost 4 bases and 6 bases, there was a span of 19 bases. The CDR3 DNA sequence: TGTGCCAGCAGCATACATCCCGGGGGAGGGGATGAAAAACTGTTTTTT. Protein sequence: CASSIHPGGGDEKLFF.

The chain carries TRBV7-2 and TRBJ2-7, with 8 bases matching TRBD2. Germline values: CDR1 SGHTA, CDR2 FQGNSA. The CDR3 totals 14 residues. The V segment lost 3 bases and the J segment 5 bases; nucleotides outside the gene matches: 6. The CDR3 here is CASSFSGGADEQYF. In DNA form, the CDR3 reads TGTGCCAGCAGCTTCTCCGGGGGGGCTGACGAGCAGTACTTC.

This clone appeared a few times. This rearrangement joins TRBV6-6 to TRBJ1-5; a weak D match, TRBD1 (5 bases). This CDR3 region has 14 residues. From germline, CDR1 is MNHNY and CDR2 SVGAGI (reference sequence). V lost 2 bases, J lost 11 bases, and 16 bases lay in between. The DNA for the CDR3 is TGTGCCAGCAGTTACAAACAGCAAGGAGGGGCCCAGCATTTT. It translates to CASSYKQQGGAQHF.

The rearrangement uses TRBV5-5 and TRBJ1-1; 7 nucleotides agree with TRBD1. Trimming cost V 3 bases and J 2 bases; bases outside gene matches: 10. The CDR3 length is 16 residues. The V gene's germline CDR1 is SGHKS and CDR2 YYEKEE (reference sequence). The CDR3 DNA sequence: TGTGCCAGCAGCTCTACAGGGGCCGCACTCAACACTGAAGCTTTCTTT. Amino acid sequence: CASSSTGAALNTEAFF.

This clone was detected once. The chain recombines TRBV5-4 with TRBJ2-2; D may be TRBD2 (8 bases). Trimming stripped 4 bases from V and 4 bases from J, with 17 bases between. The CDR3 totals 16 residues. Germline values: CDR1 SGHNT, CDR2 YYREEE (reference sequence). The CDR3 DNA reads TGTGCCAGCAGCCGGGGGGGACAGCTGGCCACCGGGGAGCTGTTTTTT. As protein: CASSRGGQLATGELFF. Full variable domain (remainder filled in from reference TRBV5-4 and TRBJ2-2): ETGVTQSPTHLIKTRGQQVTLRCSSQSGHNTVSWYQQALGQGPQFIFQYYREEENGRGNFPPRFSGLQFPNYSSELNVNALELDDSALYLCASSRGGQLATGELFFGEGSRLTVL.

The J gene is TRBJ1-5, the V gene TRBV19; D is perhaps TRBD1 (5 bases). V dropped 6 bases and J dropped 0 bases, with 12 bases sitting between them. The CDR3 has 15 amino acids. Germline CDR1 reads LNHDA; CDR2 reads SQIVND (reference sequence). Here the CDR3 DNA reads TGTGCCAGTAGCTGGACAAGAGATAGCAATCAGCCCCAGCATTTT. Its protein is CASSWTRDSNQPQHF.

The chain employs TRBV6-5 and TRBJ1-1, with D possibly TRBD1 on 6 matching bases. The germline CDR1 and CDR2 sequences are MNHEY and SVGAGI. V lost 0 bases to trimming and J lost 0 bases, with 8 bases between them. The CDR3 extends over 15 amino acids. This CDR3 is CASSYSGQMNTEAFF. The CDR3 DNA follows: TGTGCCAGCAGTTACTCTGGACAGATGAACACTGAAGCTTTCTTT.

The rearrangement uses TRBV2 and TRBJ1-5, with TRBD1 identical over 10 bases. Trimming took 5 bases from V and 2 from J; bases not matched to a gene: 12. CDR3 length equals 18 residues. Germline assignment: CDR1 SNHLY and CDR2 FYNNEI. The CDR3 region is CASSKDRGLVGGNQPQHF. CDR3 coding DNA: TGTGCCAGCAGTAAGGACAGGGGGTTGGTGGGTGGCAATCAGCCCCAGCATTTT.

CDR3 bases: TGTGCCAGCAGCTTGGATACAGGGTTAATAGGTTATGGCTACACCTTC. Translating gives CASSLDTGLIGYGYTF. The rearrangement uses TRBV5-5 and TRBJ1-2; weak D call: TRBD1 (6 bases). Between the trimmed V and J ends, which lost 0 bases and 5 bases, there was a span of 17 bases. This CDR3 region has 16 residues. Germline CDR1 and CDR2: SGHKS and YYEKEE (reference sequence).

This clone has just one count. V and J are TRBV28 and TRBJ2-1; possibly TRBD2 for D (6 bases). The CDR3 length is 12 residues. From germline, CDR1 is MDHEN and CDR2 SYDVKM. V lost 8 bases and J 4 bases, leaving 9 bases between the germline ends. The CDR3 region has the DNA TGTGCCAGCGCCAGCGGGTACAATGAGCAGTTCTTC. The encoded protein is CASASGYNEQFF.

This chain links TRBV5-1 with TRBJ2-5; D is unresolved. V was cut by 4 bases and J by 5 bases, with 15 bases left in between. The CDR3 spans 14 residues. The germline CDR1 and CDR2 sequences are SGHRS and YFSETQ. CDR3 sequence: CASSPVAMRETQYF. The CDR3 DNA is TGCGCCAGCAGCCCAGTGGCAATGAGGGAGACCCAGTACTTC.

The V gene is TRBV6-5, the J gene TRBJ2-7; D call uncertain. The CDR3 is made up of 11 amino acids. Germline V gene sequence: CDR1 MNHEY, CDR2 SVGAGI. With 6 bases removed from V and 6 bases from J, the gap between germline ends came to 9 bases. CDR3 sequence reads: CASRDTIEQYF. As DNA, the CDR3 is TGTGCCAGCAGAGACACAATCGAGCAGTACTTC.

The chain joins TRBV15 to TRBJ2-3, with 14 nucleotides matching TRBD2. The trim removed 7 bases at V and 6 bases at J, leaving 9 bases unmatched. Germline values: CDR1 LNHNV, CDR2 YYDKDF (reference sequence). This CDR3 region has 16 residues. The CDR3 DNA reads as TGTGCCACCACCAAGACTAGCGGGGGGGATAGGGATACGCAGTATTTT. The encoded protein is CATTKTSGGDRDTQYF.

V usage is TRBV5-1 and J usage is TRBJ2-7; no clear D gene. CDR3 length equals 14 residues. Germline CDR1 reads SGHRS; CDR2 reads YFSETQ. V lost 1 base to trimming and J lost 3 bases, with 11 bases between them. This CDR3 is CASSLFGYGYEQYF. Here the CDR3 DNA reads TGCGCCAGCAGCTTGTTCGGGTATGGCTACGAGCAGTACTTC.